One T cell receptor beta chain is described in this entry. This sample is drawn from a study of T cells in Graves' hyperthyroidism and ophthalmopathy. RNA transcripts were the template for amplifying TCR beta CDR3 regions. First-round RT-PCR of the TCR CDR3 relied on the HTBI primer set. TCRdb re-analysed the multiplex PCR reads in MiXCR, keeping a single row per CDR3 protein. Here the sample spans nearly 250,000 distinct CDR3 sequences, approximately 24% being singletons. V was trimmed by 3 bases and J by 0 bases, leaving 10 bases between them. Germline CDR1 is SGDLS and CDR2 is YYNGEE. The CDR3 runs 14 residues.

The receptor was isolated from a woman in her forties with Graves' ophthalmopathy. Source material: blood. This rearrangement joins TRBV9 to TRBJ2-7; D gene ambiguous. CDR3 DNA sequence: TGTGCCAGCAGCGAGCACTCGAGCTCCTACGAGCAGTACTTC. Protein product: CASSEHSSSYEQYF.